These 14 T cell receptor beta chains share one sample of origin, sequenced in a study of blood T cell repertoires in COVID-19. The assay was immunoSEQ multiplex PCR, and TCRdb's table has in-frame clones only and misses some. The repertoire holds 300,000 to 400,000 clones, with over 75% as singletons. Sequenced input: peripheral blood. Receptor source: a human donor in a cohort sampled during active COVID-19.

The CDR3 reads CASSLGSINTDTQYF. The CDR3 region has the DNA TGTGCCAGCAGCTTGGGCTCCATTAACACAGATACGCAGTATTTT. The V call is TRBV11-3, the J call TRBJ2-3, with D hard to call. Germline loops: CDR1 SGHNT, CDR2 YENEEA. V was pared by 3 bases and J by 2 bases, with 12 bases between. This CDR3 region has 15 residues.

The chain joins TRBV5-1 to TRBJ2-6; perhaps TRBD2 as D (7 bases). V dropped 7 bases and J dropped 0 bases, with 17 bases sitting between them. The CDR3 sequence is 17 residues long. The germline gives CDR1 SGHRS, CDR2 YFSETQ. The CDR3 sequence: CASFGGGAVSGANVLTF. The CDR3, as DNA: TGCGCCAGCTTTGGCGGGGGCGCCGTCTCTGGGGCCAACGTCCTGACTTTC.

The V call is TRBV18, the J call TRBJ1-3; TRBD1 aligns across 9 bases. Looked up from germline, CDR1 is KGHSH and CDR2 is LQKENI. Unmatched junction bases numbered 1, after V lost 1 base and J lost 0 bases. This CDR3 has 16 residues. The CDR3 sequence is CASSPRQGVSGNTIYF. CDR3 coding DNA: TGTGCCAGCTCACCACGACAGGGGGTCTCTGGAAACACCATATATTTT.

The chain joins TRBV6-6 to TRBJ1-2; D possibly corresponds to TRBD1 (6 bases). The CDR3 extends over 15 amino acids. Looked up from germline, CDR1 is MNHNY and CDR2 is SVGAGI (reference sequence). V lost 5 bases and J 0 bases, leaving 13 bases between the germline ends. CDR3 region: CASSPRTVANYGYTF. The DNA of the CDR3 is TGTGCCAGCAGTCCGCGGACAGTTGCTAACTATGGCTACACCTTC.

The chain joins TRBV11-2 to TRBJ2-7; 10 positions agree with TRBD1. The CDR3 spans 16 residues. Trimming took 4 bases from V and 5 from J; bases not matched to a gene: 11. The germline gives CDR1 SGHAT, CDR2 FQNNGV. The CDR3 protein is CASSSIGDGTGDEQYF. CDR3 nucleotides: TGTGCCAGCAGCTCCATTGGCGACGGGACAGGGGACGAGCAGTACTTC.

The chain is built from TRBV7-9 and TRBJ2-2, with 8 bases identical to TRBD1. CDR3 length: 16 amino acids. V gave up 1 base and J gave up 5 bases; unmatched junction bases: 6. CDR1 SEHNR and CDR2 FQNEAQ come from the germline V gene (reference sequence). The CDR3 region is CASSLVDRGLTGELFF. In DNA form, the CDR3 reads TGTGCCAGCAGCTTAGTCGACAGGGGATTAACCGGGGAGCTGTTTTTT.

The genes are TRBV25-1 and TRBJ2-1, with 8 bases lining up with TRBD1. V was pared by 5 bases and J by 5 bases, with 14 bases of the junction left unmatched. The germline gives CDR1 MGHDK, CDR2 SYGVNS. CDR3 length: 17 residues. The CDR3 spells CASSTPIQGATDNEQFF. The CDR3 DNA reads as TGTGCCAGCAGTACCCCCATCCAGGGGGCGACGGACAATGAGCAGTTCTTC.

The chain carries TRBV28 and TRBJ1-5; D gene uncertain. With 8 bases removed from V and 5 bases from J, the gap between germline ends came to 13 bases. This CDR3 spans 13 amino acids. Per germline, CDR1 MDHEN and CDR2 SYDVKM. The CDR3 loop reads CASRLGGHQPQHF. The DNA for the CDR3 is TGTGCCAGCCGCCTAGGAGGGCATCAGCCCCAGCATTTT. The complete variable domain, with remaining parts taken from reference TRBV28 and TRBJ1-5, reads DVKVTQSSRYLVKRTGEKVFLECVQDMDHENMFWYRQDPGLGLRLIYFSYDVKMKEKGDIPEGYSVSREKKERFSLILESASTNQTSMYLCASRLGGHQPQHFGDGTRLSIL.

The DNA of the CDR3 is TGTGCCAGCAGCTTGGGACAGGTCTATAATTCACCCCTCCACTTT. Protein: CASSLGQVYNSPLHF. The V and J genes are TRBV7-9 and TRBJ1-6; TRBD1 agrees at 8 bases. The germline V gene encodes CDR1 SEHNR and CDR2 FQNEAQ (reference sequence). Trimming took 3 bases from V and 3 from J; bases not matched to a gene: 1. The CDR3 length is 15 residues.

The chain uses TRBV5-6 and TRBJ1-5; 9 bases are a match to TRBD1. Germline loops: CDR1 SGHDT, CDR2 YYEEEE. The CDR3 is 15 residues long. The V and J ends lost 4 bases and 5 bases, in that order; junction bases with no gene match: 7. The CDR3 DNA follows: TGTGCCAGCAGCCTGGGGACAGGGTTAGATCAGCCCCAGCATTTT. It is translated as CASSLGTGLDQPQHF.

The chain employs TRBV4-2 and TRBJ2-5; the match to TRBD2 covers 9 bases. The junction had 8 bases not matched to a gene; V was cut back by 0 bases and J by 3 bases. There are 17 residues in the CDR3. Per germline, CDR1 LGHNA and CDR2 YNFKEQ. Here the CDR3 reads CASSQDDSGGYKETQYF. DNA of the CDR3: TGTGCCAGCAGCCAAGATGACAGCGGGGGGTACAAAGAGACCCAGTACTTC.

V usage is TRBV6-5 and J usage is TRBJ1-1; TRBD1 is a possible D gene (5 bases). The CDR3 consists of 13 residues. The V end was cut by 8 bases, the J end by 1 base, with 11 bases between. Germline V gene data show CDR1 as MNHEY and CDR2 as SVGAGI. DNA of the CDR3: TGTGCCAGCGGGGCAGGGCCGAACACTGAAGCTTTCTTT. It yields the protein CASGAGPNTEAFF.

This chain connects TRBV6-5 to TRBJ2-5, with 10 bases identical to TRBD2. Germline V lookup: CDR1 MNHEY, CDR2 SVGAGI. The CDR3 has 15 amino acids. V lost 8 bases to trimming and J lost 3 bases; unmatched junction nucleotides: 9. CDR3 residues: CASYSGGTGEETQYF. Written as DNA, the CDR3 is TGTGCCAGCTATAGCGGGGGGACCGGGGAAGAGACCCAGTACTTC.

This clone was seen only a few times. The chain carries TRBV12-3 or TRBV12-4 and TRBJ1-4; the D is unclear. Deletions cut 6 bases from V and 5 bases from J, with 4 bases between. CDR3 length: 11 residues. The CDR3 protein is CASSPNEKLFF. CDR3 DNA sequence: TGTGCCAGCAGCCCGAATGAAAAACTGTTTTTT.